The 2 T cell receptor beta chains given below trace back to one sample, sequenced in a study of blood T cell repertoires in COVID-19. The repertoire was sequenced with immunoSEQ multiplex PCR; TCRdb's copy has only in-frame clones and lacks some. Seen here are about 500,000 clones, 89% observed once, and the top ten hold roughly 0.9%. Input material: peripheral blood. All receptors derive from a man in his late teens or twenties with COVID-19, enrolled during active disease.

Here the CDR3 DNA reads TGCGCCAGCAGTGGGGGCCCAGGGGGCTACGAGCAGTACTTC. Protein product: CASSGGPGGYEQYF. J is TRBJ2-7 and V is TRBV10-2, with 7 bases aligning to TRBD1. The CDR3 spans 14 residues. Germline CDR1 reads WSHSY; CDR2 reads SAAADI. V lost 4 bases and J lost 3; bases outside the gene matches: 6.

The chain uses TRBV11-2 and TRBJ2-7, with D possibly being TRBD1 (5 bases). V was shortened by 7 bases and J by 0 bases, with 16 bases between the two germline ends. The CDR3 is 15 residues long. From germline, CDR1 is SGHAT and CDR2 FQNNGV. CDR3 DNA sequence: TGTGCCAGCACCTCCCAAGGGGCCTTCTCCTACGAGCAGTACTTC. This translates into CASTSQGAFSYEQYF.